This T cell receptor beta chain was recorded in a study of human T cells and chemical hapten exposure. Time point indicated: patch test 2, 6 weeks after DPC sensitization. The treatment was: therapeutic diphenylcyclopropenone sensitization with weekly scalp DPC. This CDR3 is 18 amino acids long. The junction had 12 bases not matched to a gene; V was cut back by 0 bases and J by 4 bases. Germline V gene lookup returns CDR1 SQVTM and CDR2 ANQGSEA. MiXCR, run by TCRdb on the RACE reads, gives a single entry per CDR3 protein. Of 69,000 or so distinct CDR3 sequences listed, approximately 10% were seen once; the top ten hold 6.8%.

Source: whole blood, taken in connection with sensitization to the hapten diphenylcyclopropenone (DPC). The clonotype was recovered from a woman aged 50 to 60 with alopecia areata. Some clones in this sample may be carry-over from other donors' samples. The chain couples TRBV29-1 to TRBJ2-1; the match to TRBD2 covers 10 bases. The CDR3 nucleotides are TGCAGCGTTGAAGATCGGGGGAGTAGCGGGAGGATTTACAATGAGCAGTTCTTC. Translated, it gives CSVEDRGSSGRIYNEQFF.